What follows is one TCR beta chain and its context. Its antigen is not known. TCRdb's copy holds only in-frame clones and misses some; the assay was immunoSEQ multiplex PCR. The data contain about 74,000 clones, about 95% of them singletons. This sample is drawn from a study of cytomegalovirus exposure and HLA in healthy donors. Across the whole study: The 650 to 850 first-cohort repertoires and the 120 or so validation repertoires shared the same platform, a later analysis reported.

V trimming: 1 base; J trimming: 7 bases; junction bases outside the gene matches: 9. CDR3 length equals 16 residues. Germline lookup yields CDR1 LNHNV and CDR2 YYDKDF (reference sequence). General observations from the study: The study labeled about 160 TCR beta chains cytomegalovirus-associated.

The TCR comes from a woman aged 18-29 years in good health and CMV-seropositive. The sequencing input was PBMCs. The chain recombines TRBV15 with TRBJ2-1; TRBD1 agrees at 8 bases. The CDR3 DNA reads TGTGCCACCAGCAGAGGCGGGACAGGTCTGACAAATGAGCAGTTCTTC. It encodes CATSRGGTGLTNEQFF.